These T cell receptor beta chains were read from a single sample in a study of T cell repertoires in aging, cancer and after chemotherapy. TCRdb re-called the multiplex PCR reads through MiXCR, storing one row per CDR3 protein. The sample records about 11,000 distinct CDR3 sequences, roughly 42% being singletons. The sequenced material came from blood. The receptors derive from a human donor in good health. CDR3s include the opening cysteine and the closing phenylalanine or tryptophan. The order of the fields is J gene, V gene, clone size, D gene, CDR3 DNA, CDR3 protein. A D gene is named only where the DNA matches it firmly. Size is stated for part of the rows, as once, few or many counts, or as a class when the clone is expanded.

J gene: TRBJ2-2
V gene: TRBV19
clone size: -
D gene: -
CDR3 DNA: TGTGCCAGTAGTTCACAGGCGAACACCGGGGAGCTGTTTTTT
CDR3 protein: CASSSQANTGELFF

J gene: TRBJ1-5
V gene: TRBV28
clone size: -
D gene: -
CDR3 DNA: TGTGCCAGCAGTTTGATAAAGTCGGGACAGCATTTT
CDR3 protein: CASSLIKSGQHF

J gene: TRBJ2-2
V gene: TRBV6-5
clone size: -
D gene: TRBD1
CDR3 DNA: TGTGCCAGCAGGGGATTACCGGGACAGGGAAGGACCGGGGAGCTGTTTTTT
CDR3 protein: CASRGLPGQGRTGELFF

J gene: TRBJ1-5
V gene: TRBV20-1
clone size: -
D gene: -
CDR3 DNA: TGCAGTGCCCACCTGGGGGATAGCAATCAGCCCCAGCATTTT
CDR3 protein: CSAHLGDSNQPQHF

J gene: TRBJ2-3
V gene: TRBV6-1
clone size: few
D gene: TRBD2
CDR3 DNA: TGTGCCAGCAGTCTCGGAGCGGGGGGGCGCACAGATACGCAGTATTTT
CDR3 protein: CASSLGAGGRTDTQYF

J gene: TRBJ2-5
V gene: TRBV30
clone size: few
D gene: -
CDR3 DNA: TGTGCCTGGTCCGGGGGGCGCCAAGAGACCCAGTACTTC
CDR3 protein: CAWSGGRQETQYF

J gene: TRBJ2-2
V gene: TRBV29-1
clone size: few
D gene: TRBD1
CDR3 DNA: TGCAGCGTTGGGACAGGGCATAACACCGGGGAGCTGTTTTTT
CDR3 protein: CSVGTGHNTGELFF

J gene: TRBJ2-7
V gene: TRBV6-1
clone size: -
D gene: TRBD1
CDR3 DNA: TGTGCCAGCAGTTACAGGGGCGAGCAGTACTTC
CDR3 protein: CASSYRGEQYF

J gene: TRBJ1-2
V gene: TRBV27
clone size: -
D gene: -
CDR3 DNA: TGTGCCAGCAGTTCCCCCGGGACTCTTAGCCCCTTTGGCTACACCTTC
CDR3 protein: CASSSPGTLSPFGYTF

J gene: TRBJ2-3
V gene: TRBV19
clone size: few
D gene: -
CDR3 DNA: TGTGCCAGTAGTATTGGGGGTACGCAGTATTTT
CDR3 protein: CASSIGGTQYF

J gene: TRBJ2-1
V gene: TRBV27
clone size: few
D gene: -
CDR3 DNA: TGTGCCAGCACCGGCCTCGGGAATGAGCAGTTCTTC
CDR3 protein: CASTGLGNEQFF

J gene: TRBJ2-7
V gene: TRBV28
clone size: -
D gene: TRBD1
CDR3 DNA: TGTGCCAGCAGAAAACAGGGGGGAAGATACGAGCAGTACTTC
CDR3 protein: CASRKQGGRYEQYF

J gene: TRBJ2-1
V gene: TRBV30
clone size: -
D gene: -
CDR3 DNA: TGTGCCTGGAGCGGTTTACACAATGAGCAGTTCTTC
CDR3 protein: CAWSGLHNEQFF

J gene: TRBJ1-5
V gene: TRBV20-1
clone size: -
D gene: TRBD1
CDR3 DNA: TGCAGTGCTGACCCCGGGACAGGGGGCAATCAGCCCCAGCATTTT
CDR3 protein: CSADPGTGGNQPQHF

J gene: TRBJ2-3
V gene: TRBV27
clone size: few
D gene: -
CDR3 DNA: TGTGCCAGCAGTTTATTGAGCGGGAGCACAGATACGCAGTATTTT
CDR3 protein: CASSLLSGSTDTQYF

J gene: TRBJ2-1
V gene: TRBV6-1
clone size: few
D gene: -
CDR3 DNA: TGTGCCAGCAGTCATCGGGACGGGTCCTACAATGAGCAGTTCTTC
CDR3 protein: CASSHRDGSYNEQFF